Listed below are T cell receptor beta chains from one sample, sequenced in a study of blood T cell repertoires in COVID-19. Sequenced by immunoSEQ multiplex PCR; TCRdb stores in-frame clones only, minus some. The table has around 170,000 clones, approximately 80% seen once. Sequencing was carried out using PBMCs or T cells enriched from blood (not recorded which). The source is a man in his fifties who had recovered from COVID-19. Each CDR3 is given with its conserved first and last residue. A D gene is named only where the DNA matches it firmly. Rows give clone size only sometimes, using once, few, many, or a class for an expanded clone.

d_call	clone_size	v_call	j_call	cdr3_nt	cdr3_aa
TRBD1	few	TRBV6-2/TRBV6-3	TRBJ2-7	TGTGCCAGCAGTTACGCAGGGGGCTACGAGCAGTACTTC	CASSYAGGYEQYF
-	-	TRBV28	TRBJ1-1	TGTGCCAGCAGCCCCACAGGGACCACTGAAGCTTTCTTT	CASSPTGTTEAFF
-	-	TRBV5-1	TRBJ1-3	TGCGCCAGCAGCCCCGGGACAACTTCTGGAAACACCATATATTTT	CASSPGTTSGNTIYF
TRBD1	once	TRBV2	TRBJ2-1	TGTGCCAGCGGCGACAGGGGGACCTACAATGAGCAGTTCTTC	CASGDRGTYNEQFF
-	-	TRBV3-1/TRBV3-2	TRBJ2-5	TGTGCCAGCAGCAGCTCGTCAGGGGGGCAAGAGACCCAGTACTTC	CASSSSSGGQETQYF
TRBD1	-	TRBV9	TRBJ1-3	TGTGCCAGCAGCCCTCAGACAGGGGCTTCTGGAAACACCATATATTTT	CASSPQTGASGNTIYF
-	-	TRBV19	TRBJ1-2	TGTGCCAGTAGTGAGCTCTACGTGGGAGAGAACTATGGCTACACCTTC	CASSELYVGENYGYTF
-	once	TRBV7-3	TRBJ2-3	TGTGCCAGCAGCATGGGGCAGGGGGGTACAGATACGCAGTATTTT	CASSMGQGGTDTQYF
TRBD1	-	TRBV4-2	TRBJ1-2	TGTGCCAGCAGCCAAGGGACAGGCAACTATGGCTACACCTTC	CASSQGTGNYGYTF
-	-	TRBV15	TRBJ1-5	TGTGCCACCAGCGCCGGGGACAATCAGCCCCAGCATTTT	CATSAGDNQPQHF
-	-	TRBV6-2/TRBV6-3	TRBJ2-7	TGTGCCAGCAGTTACACCCGTCGGAGCTACGAGCAGTACTTC	CASSYTRRSYEQYF
TRBD1	-	TRBV9	TRBJ1-1	TGTGCCAGCAGCCTAGGACAGGGCCACACTGAAGCTTTCTTT	CASSLGQGHTEAFF
-	-	TRBV19	TRBJ1-2	TGTGCCAGTAGTATAGAAACAGGTGCCCTTAACTATGGCTACACCTTC	CASSIETGALNYGYTF
-	-	TRBV2	TRBJ2-2	TGTGCCAGCAGAGGAATAGGGGTGAACACCGGGGAGCTGTTTTTT	CASRGIGVNTGELFF
-	-	TRBV29-1	TRBJ1-1	TGCAGCGTTGAAGGAAAGCTAGGCACTGAAGCTTTCTTT	CSVEGKLGTEAFF
-	-	TRBV11-2	TRBJ2-1	TGTGCCAGCAGCTTTCTTTCTCCGTTTAGTGAGCAGTTCTTC	CASSFLSPFSEQFF
-	-	TRBV7-9	TRBJ2-3	TGTGCCAGCAGCCTCGGGGTAGGGTCGACGGATACGCAGTATTTT	CASSLGVGSTDTQYF
-	-	TRBV15	TRBJ1-3	TGTGCCACCAGCAGAGAAGAGGGCCGCTCTGGAAACACCATATATTTT	CATSREEGRSGNTIYF
TRBD2	-	TRBV7-2	TRBJ2-1	TGTGCCAGCAGCTTAGCCCGGGGGGCCTACAATGAGCAGTTCTTC	CASSLARGAYNEQFF
TRBD1	few	TRBV18	TRBJ1-2	TGTGCCAGCTCACCCCAGGGGGACTATGGCTACACCTTC	CASSPQGDYGYTF
-	few	TRBV2	TRBJ1-6	TGTGCCAGCAGTGAATGGCCCATGTCACCCCTCCACTTT	CASSEWPMSPLHF
TRBD1	-	TRBV5-4	TRBJ1-4	TGTGCCAGCAGCCCACAGGGGCCTGGTGAAAAACTGTTTTTT	CASSPQGPGEKLFF
-	-	TRBV11-2	TRBJ1-6	TGTGCCAGTGGGCCCAGATATAATTCACCCCTCCACTTT	CASGPRYNSPLHF
TRBD1	-	TRBV30	TRBJ1-2	TGTGCCTGGGCTCAACAGGGGGCGGGGTACTATGGCTACACCTTC	CAWAQQGAGYYGYTF
-	-	TRBV5-4	TRBJ1-3	TGTGCCAGCAGCTTGATAGGGGACTCTGGAAACACCATATATTTT	CASSLIGDSGNTIYF
-	-	TRBV10-3	TRBJ1-1	TGTGCCATCAGCCCCCGACAGAGGCGCGGGAACACTGAAGCTTTCTTT	CAISPRQRRGNTEAFF
-	-	TRBV19	TRBJ1-2	TGTGCCAGTAGTACCCTTGGGGGCGGCGGCTACACCTTC	CASSTLGGGGYTF
-	-	TRBV28	TRBJ2-7	TGTGCCAGCAAGGATCAGGGCGACTCCTACGAGCAGTACTTC	CASKDQGDSYEQYF
-	-	TRBV5-1	TRBJ2-7	TGCGCCAGCGGCTCTCCGGGGGCCTACGAGCAGTACTTC	CASGSPGAYEQYF
-	-	TRBV14	TRBJ2-7	TGTGCCAGCAGCGGGGAGTGGGGGCTTAGCCCCTCTCTCGAGCAGTACTTC	CASSGEWGLSPSLEQYF
TRBD1	-	TRBV5-1	TRBJ2-1	TGCGCCAGCAGCTCCCAACCTCCGGGACAGGGGTTAAATGAGCAGTTCTTC	CASSSQPPGQGLNEQFF
-	few	TRBV21-1	TRBJ2-4	TGTGCCAGCACCCTTCGGCAGGGGGCGGCCAAAAACATTCAGTACTTC	CASTLRQGAAKNIQYF
-	-	TRBV29-1	TRBJ2-5	TGCAGCGTTCCCCGCTCCCCTACCCCCGGGGTATTCCAAGAGACCCAGTACTTC	CSVPRSPTPGVFQETQYF
-	-	TRBV28	TRBJ1-1	TGTGCCAGCAGCCCAGGACAGACAACCTTGAACACTGAAGCTTTCTTT	CASSPGQTTLNTEAFF
-	-	TRBV4-3	TRBJ2-1	TGCGCCAGCAGCCAAGGCACAGCCTCCTACAATGAGCAGTTCTTC	CASSQGTASYNEQFF
-	few	TRBV6-4	TRBJ2-1	TGTGCCAGCAGTGAAAAAGCTAACAATGAGCAGTTCTTC	CASSEKANNEQFF
-	-	TRBV6-5	TRBJ1-1	TGTGCCAGCAGTAGACCAGGCGCCACTGAAGCTTTCTTT	CASSRPGATEAFF
TRBD1	-	TRBV9	TRBJ2-1	TGTGCCGGTTCACCCGGGACAGGGGGCTGGGATGAGCAGTTCTTC	CAGSPGTGGWDEQFF
-	-	TRBV4-3	TRBJ1-5	TGCGCCAGCAGCCAAGGGGTTAGGAGTCAGCCCCAGCATTTT	CASSQGVRSQPQHF
TRBD1	-	TRBV4-1	TRBJ1-6	TGCGCCAGCAGCCAAGTGGGACAGGGGTTCTCCTATAATTCACCCCTCCACTTT	CASSQVGQGFSYNSPLHF
-	-	TRBV30	TRBJ1-3	TGTGCCTGGAGTCTAGGCAGGGCCGGAAACACCATATATTTT	CAWSLGRAGNTIYF
TRBD1	-	TRBV5-4	TRBJ2-7	TGTGCCAGCAGCCCCCGGGACAGCACCTACGAGCAGTACTTC	CASSPRDSTYEQYF
-	-	TRBV18	TRBJ2-3	TGTGCCAGCTCCTCTTGGGGCCAGGCCCAGGGCTTCACAGATACGCAGTATTTT	CASSSWGQAQGFTDTQYF
-	-	TRBV12-2	TRBJ1-1	TGTGCAAGTCGCTTAAAGAATCCGGCTGAAGCTTTCTTT	CASRLKNPAEAFF
-	once	TRBV28	TRBJ1-4	TGTGCCAGCAGTTTAACCGGGGGAGCGCGTAATGAAAAACTGTTTTTT	CASSLTGGARNEKLFF
TRBD1	-	TRBV5-4	TRBJ2-2	TGTGCCAGCAGCTTGGGACAGGGGGCGGCCGGGGAGCTGTTTTTT	CASSLGQGAAGELFF
-	-	TRBV7-2	TRBJ2-7	TGTGCCAGCAGCTTAGTGGAGGGGGCTGCCTACGAGCAGTACTTC	CASSLVEGAAYEQYF
TRBD1	-	TRBV10-2	TRBJ1-4	TGCGCCAGCAGCACTTTCCCGGGACAGGAAAAACTGTTTTTT	CASSTFPGQEKLFF
TRBD2	-	TRBV7-6	TRBJ2-5	TGTGCCAGCAGCCCCCGACTAGCGGGGGAGACCCAGTACTTC	CASSPRLAGETQYF
-	-	TRBV6-5	TRBJ2-7	TGTGCCAGTAGTACAGGGACGGGGGAGCAGTACTTC	CASSTGTGEQYF
-	-	TRBV4-2	TRBJ1-2	TGTGCCAGCAGCCAAGTGATAACGGACTATGGCTACACCTTC	CASSQVITDYGYTF
-	-	TRBV2	TRBJ2-2	TGTGCCAGCAGCCCGGGCGGGCGAGGGGAGCTGTTTTTT	CASSPGGRGELFF
TRBD2	-	TRBV9	TRBJ2-3	TGTGCCAGCAGCGTAAGCGGGGGGGCTACAGATACGCAGTATTTT	CASSVSGGATDTQYF
TRBD2	-	TRBV6-5	TRBJ2-1	TGTGCCAGCAGGACTAGCGGGGGGTTCAATGAGCAGTTCTTC	CASRTSGGFNEQFF
-	-	TRBV19	TRBJ1-2	TGTGCCAGTAGTGTCGGACTGAACTATGGCTACACCTTC	CASSVGLNYGYTF
TRBD1	-	TRBV4-3	TRBJ1-6	TGCGCCAGCAGCCTTGACAGGGGCCCTGGTAATTCACCCCTCCACTTT	CASSLDRGPGNSPLHF
TRBD2	-	TRBV4-3	TRBJ2-7	TGCGCCAGCAGCCAAGGACTAGCGGGGGACCCATACGAGCAGTACTTC	CASSQGLAGDPYEQYF
-	-	TRBV5-1	TRBJ1-2	TGCGCCAGCAGCTTGGCCGGGCCCGGGGTGGTCTATGGCTACACCTTC	CASSLAGPGVVYGYTF
-	-	TRBV6-5	TRBJ1-4	TGTGCCAGCAGTTACTCAGGGGAGGGTGAAAAACTGTTTTTT	CASSYSGEGEKLFF
TRBD1	-	TRBV11-1	TRBJ1-6	TGTGCCAGCAGCCTCAGGGGGTCTGGTTATAATTCACCCCTCCACTTT	CASSLRGSGYNSPLHF